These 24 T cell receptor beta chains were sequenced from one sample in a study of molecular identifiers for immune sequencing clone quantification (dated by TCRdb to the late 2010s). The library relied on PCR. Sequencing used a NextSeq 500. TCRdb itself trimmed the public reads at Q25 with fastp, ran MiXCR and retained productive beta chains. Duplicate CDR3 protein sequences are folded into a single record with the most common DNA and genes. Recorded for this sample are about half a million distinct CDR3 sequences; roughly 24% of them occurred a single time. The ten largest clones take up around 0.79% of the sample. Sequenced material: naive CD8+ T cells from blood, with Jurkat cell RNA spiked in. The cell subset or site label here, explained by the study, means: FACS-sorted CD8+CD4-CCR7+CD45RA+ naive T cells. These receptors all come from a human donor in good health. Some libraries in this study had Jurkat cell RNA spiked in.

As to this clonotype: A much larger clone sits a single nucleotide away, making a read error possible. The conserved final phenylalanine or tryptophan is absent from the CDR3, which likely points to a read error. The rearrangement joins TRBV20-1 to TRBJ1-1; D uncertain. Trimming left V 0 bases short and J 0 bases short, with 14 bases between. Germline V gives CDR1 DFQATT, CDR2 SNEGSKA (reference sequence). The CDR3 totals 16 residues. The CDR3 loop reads CSARDDVRNMNTEAFY. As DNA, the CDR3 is TGCAGTGCTAGAGATGATGTCCGTAATATGAACACTGAAGCTTTCTAT.

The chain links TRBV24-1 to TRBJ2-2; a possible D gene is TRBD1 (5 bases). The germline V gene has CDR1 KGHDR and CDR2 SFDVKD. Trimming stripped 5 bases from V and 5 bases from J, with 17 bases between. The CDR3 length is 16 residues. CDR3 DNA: TGTGCCACCAGTGTCCTACAGGCGGCTGGGACCGGGGAGCTGTTTTTT. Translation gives CATSVLQAAGTGELFF.

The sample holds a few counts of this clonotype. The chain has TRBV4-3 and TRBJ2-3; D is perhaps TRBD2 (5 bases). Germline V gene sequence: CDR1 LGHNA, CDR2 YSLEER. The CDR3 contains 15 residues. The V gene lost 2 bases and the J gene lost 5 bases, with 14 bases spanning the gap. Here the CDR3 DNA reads TGCGCCAGCAGCCAACGTTGGCTAGCTGAAGATACGCAGTATTTT. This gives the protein CASSQRWLAEDTQYF.

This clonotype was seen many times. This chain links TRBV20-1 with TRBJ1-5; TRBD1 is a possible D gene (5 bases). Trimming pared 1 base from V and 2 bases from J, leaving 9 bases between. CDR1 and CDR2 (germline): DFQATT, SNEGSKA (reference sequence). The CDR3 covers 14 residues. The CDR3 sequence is CSARVQGGNQPQHF. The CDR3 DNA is TGCAGTGCTAGAGTCCAGGGCGGCAATCAGCCCCAGCATTTT.

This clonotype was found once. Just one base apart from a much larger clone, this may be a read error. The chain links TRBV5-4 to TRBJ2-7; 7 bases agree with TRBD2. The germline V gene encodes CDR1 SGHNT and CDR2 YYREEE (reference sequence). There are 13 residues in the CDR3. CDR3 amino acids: CTSSFGGSGEQYF. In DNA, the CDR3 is TGTACCAGCAGCTTCGGGGGGTCGGGTGAGCAGTACTTC.

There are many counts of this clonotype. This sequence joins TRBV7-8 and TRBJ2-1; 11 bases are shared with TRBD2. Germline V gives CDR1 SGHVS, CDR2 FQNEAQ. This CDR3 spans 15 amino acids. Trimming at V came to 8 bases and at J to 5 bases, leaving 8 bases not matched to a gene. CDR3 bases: TGTGCCAGCTGCAATCCGGGACTAGCGGACAATGAGCAGTTCTTC. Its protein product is CASCNPGLADNEQFF.

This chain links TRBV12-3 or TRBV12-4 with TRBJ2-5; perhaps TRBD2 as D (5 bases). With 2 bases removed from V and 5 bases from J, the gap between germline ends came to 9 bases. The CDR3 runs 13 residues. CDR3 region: CASSLWRFETQYF. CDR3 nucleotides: TGTGCCAGCAGTTTATGGAGGTTCGAGACCCAGTACTTC.

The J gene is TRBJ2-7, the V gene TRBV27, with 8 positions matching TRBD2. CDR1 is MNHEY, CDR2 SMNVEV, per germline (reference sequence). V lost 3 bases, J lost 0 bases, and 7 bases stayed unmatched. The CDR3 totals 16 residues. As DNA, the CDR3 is TGTGCCAGCAGTTTCTCAGCCGGGACTAGCTCCTACGAGCAGTACTTC. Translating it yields CASSFSAGTSSYEQYF.

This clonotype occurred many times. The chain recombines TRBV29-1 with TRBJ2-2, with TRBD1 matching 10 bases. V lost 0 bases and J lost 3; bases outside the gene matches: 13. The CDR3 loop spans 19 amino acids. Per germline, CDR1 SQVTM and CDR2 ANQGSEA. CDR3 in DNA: TGCAGCGTTGAAGATCCCTCGGACAGGGGGTTCGGGGACACCGGGGAGCTGTTTTTT. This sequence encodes CSVEDPSDRGFGDTGELFF.

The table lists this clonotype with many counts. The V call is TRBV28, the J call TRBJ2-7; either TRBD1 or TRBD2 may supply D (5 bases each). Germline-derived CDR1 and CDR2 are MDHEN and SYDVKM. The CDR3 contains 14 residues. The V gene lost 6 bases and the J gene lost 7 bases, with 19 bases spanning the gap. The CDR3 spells CASSLTGTFGEQYF. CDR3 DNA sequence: TGTGCCAGCAGCCTTACCGGGACCTTTGGGGAGCAGTACTTC.

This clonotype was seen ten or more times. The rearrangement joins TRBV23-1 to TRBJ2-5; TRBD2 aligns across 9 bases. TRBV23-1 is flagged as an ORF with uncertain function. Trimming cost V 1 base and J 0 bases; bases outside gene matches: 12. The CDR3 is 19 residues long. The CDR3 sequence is CASSQFRREGHKYQETQYF. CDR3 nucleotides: TGCGCCAGCAGTCAATTCAGGCGGGAGGGTCATAAGTACCAAGAGACCCAGTACTTC.

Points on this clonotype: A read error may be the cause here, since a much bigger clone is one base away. In DNA form, the CDR3 reads TGTGCCAGCAGCTTAAGAGCAGGCAGCCAAGAGACCCAGTACTTC. Translating it yields CASSLRAGSQETQYF. The J gene is TRBJ2-5, the V gene TRBV7-9; D remains ambiguous. The CDR3 is made up of 15 amino acids. CDR1 and CDR2 from the germline V gene are SEHNR and FQNEAQ (reference sequence). The germline V and J ends were trimmed by 2 bases and 1 base, with 11 bases remaining between them. The whole variable domain, filled in from reference TRBV7-9 and TRBJ2-5, reads DTGVSQNPRHKITKRGQNVTFRCDPISEHNRLYWYRQTLGQGPEFLTYFQNEAQLEKSRLLSDRFSAERPKGSFSTLEIQRTEQGDSAMYLCASSLRAGSQETQYFGPGTRLLVL.

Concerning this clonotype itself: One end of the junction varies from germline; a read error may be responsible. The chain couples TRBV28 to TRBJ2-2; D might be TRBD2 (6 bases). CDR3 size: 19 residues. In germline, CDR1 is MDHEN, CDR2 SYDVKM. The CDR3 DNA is TGTGCCAGCACCATACGTTGGAGGGGCACTACCTCGAACACCGGGGAGCTGTCTTTT. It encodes CASTIRWRGTTSNTGELSF.

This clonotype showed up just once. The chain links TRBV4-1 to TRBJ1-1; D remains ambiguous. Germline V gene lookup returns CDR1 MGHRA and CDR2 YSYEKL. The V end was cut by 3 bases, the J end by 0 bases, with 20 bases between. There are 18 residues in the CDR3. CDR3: CASSQSATLGEMNTEAFF. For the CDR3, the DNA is TGCGCCAGCAGCCAGAGTGCGACCCTCGGTGAGATGAACACTGAAGCTTTCTTT.

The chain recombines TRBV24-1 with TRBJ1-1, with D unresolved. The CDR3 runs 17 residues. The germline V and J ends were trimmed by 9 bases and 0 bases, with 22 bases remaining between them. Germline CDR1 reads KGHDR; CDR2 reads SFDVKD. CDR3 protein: CATYCPPCNTLNTEAFF. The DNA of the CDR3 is TGTGCCACCTACTGCCCCCCCTGCAACACGTTGAACACTGAAGCTTTCTTT.

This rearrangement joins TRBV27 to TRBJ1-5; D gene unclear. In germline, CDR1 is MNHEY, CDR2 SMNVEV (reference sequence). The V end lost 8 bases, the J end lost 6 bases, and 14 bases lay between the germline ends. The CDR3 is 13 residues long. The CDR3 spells CASGEGITQPQHF. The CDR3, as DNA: TGTGCCAGCGGGGAGGGCATCACTCAGCCCCAGCATTTT.

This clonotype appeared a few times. The CDR3 DNA reads TGTGCCAGCAGCTTGTTCAACGAGCAGTACTTC. Protein: CASSLFNEQYF. The rearrangement uses TRBV5-6 and TRBJ2-7, with D unresolved. The V gene's germline CDR1 is SGHDT and CDR2 YYEEEE. CDR3 size: 11 residues. Trimming took 1 base from V and 5 from J, leaving 4 bases between them.

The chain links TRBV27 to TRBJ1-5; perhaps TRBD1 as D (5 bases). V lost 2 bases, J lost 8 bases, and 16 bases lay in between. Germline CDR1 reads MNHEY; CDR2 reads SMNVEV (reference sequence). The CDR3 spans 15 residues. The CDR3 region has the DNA TGTGCCAGCAGTTTAGCAGGGAACGCGTTTGAGCCCCAGCATTTT. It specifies CASSLAGNAFEPQHF.

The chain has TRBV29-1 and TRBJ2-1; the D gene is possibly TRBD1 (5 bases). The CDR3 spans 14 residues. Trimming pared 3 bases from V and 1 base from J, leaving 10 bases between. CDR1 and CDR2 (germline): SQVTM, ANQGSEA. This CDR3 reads CSVEPRASYNEQFF. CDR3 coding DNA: TGCAGCGTTGAGCCCAGGGCTTCCTACAATGAGCAGTTCTTC.

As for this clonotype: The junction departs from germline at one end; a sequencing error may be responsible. The CDR3: CAGSPGTGGPNAFF. CDR3 nucleotides: TGTGCCGGCAGCCCAGGGACAGGGGGCCCAAACGCTTTCTTT. The gene calls are TRBV11-2 and TRBJ1-1; 12 bases agree with TRBD1. CDR1 is SGHAT and CDR2 is FQNNGV in the germline V gene. The CDR3 contains 14 residues.

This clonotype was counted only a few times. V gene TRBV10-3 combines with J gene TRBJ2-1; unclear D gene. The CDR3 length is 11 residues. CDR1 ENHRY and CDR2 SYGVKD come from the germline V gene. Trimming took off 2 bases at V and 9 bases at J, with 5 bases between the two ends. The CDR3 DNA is TGTGCCATCAGTGAGACGTCTGAGCAGTTCTTC. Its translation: CAISETSEQFF.

The CDR3 DNA is TGTGCCAGCAGCTTAGGGCGGGGGCGCGGAACTGAAGCTTTCTTT. It codes for CASSLGRGRGTEAFF. The chain carries TRBV7-3 and TRBJ1-1, with a weak D call TRBD1 (6 bases). V lost 2 bases and J lost 5, with 15 bases in between. CDR1 and CDR2 (germline): SGHTA, FQGTGA. This CDR3 comprises 15 residues. Supplemented by reference TRBV7-3 and TRBJ1-1, the full variable domain reads GAGVSQTPSNKVTEKGKYVELRCDPISGHTALYWYRQSLGQGPEFLIYFQGTGAADDSGLPNDRFFAVRPEGSVSTLKIQRTERGDSAVYLCASSLGRGRGTEAFFGQGTRLTVV.

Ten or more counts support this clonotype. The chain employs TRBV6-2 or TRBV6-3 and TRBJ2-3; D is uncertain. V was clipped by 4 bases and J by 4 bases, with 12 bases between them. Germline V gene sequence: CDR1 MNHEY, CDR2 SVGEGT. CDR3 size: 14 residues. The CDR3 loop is CASSLPLVADTQYF. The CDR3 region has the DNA TGTGCCAGCAGTTTGCCCCTTGTCGCAGATACGCAGTATTTT.

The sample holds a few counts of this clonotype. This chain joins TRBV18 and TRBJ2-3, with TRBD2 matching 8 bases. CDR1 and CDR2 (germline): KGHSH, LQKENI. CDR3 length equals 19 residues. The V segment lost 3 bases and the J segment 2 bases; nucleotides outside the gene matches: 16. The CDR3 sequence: CASSPVESGLAYFTDTQYF. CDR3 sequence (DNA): TGTGCCAGCTCACCGGTCGAGTCCGGACTAGCTTATTTCACAGATACGCAGTATTTT.